This T cell receptor beta chain stems from a study of CD4 T cells in relation to SARS-CoV-2 and coronaviruses. Study-level points and caveats: Samples before the pandemic and after infection were not matched within any donor.

Germline CDR1 SNHLY, CDR2 FYNNEI. The V and J ends lost 0 bases and 12 bases respectively, with 11 bases between them. CDR3 length: 12 residues. The sample holds one count of this clone. Its antigen is as yet unknown. Here immunoSEQ multiplex PCR was the method, and the copy in TCRdb shows in-frame clones only, minus some. The sample includes about 36,000 clones, approximately 80% of them seen just once. Sequencing was done on a sample of naive CD4+ T cells from PBMCs, cultured in vitro. Subset given: naive CD4+ T cells isolated by negative enrichment. The receptor was isolated from an adult with COVID-19. This chain connects TRBV2 to TRBJ2-5; possibly TRBD1 for D (6 bases). The CDR3 DNA sequence: TGTGCCAGCAGTGAAGCGAGGACAGCCGAGTACTTC. The encoded protein is CASSEARTAEYF.